Listed here are 25 T cell receptor beta chains from one sample, sequenced in a study of T cell changes during pregnancy in multiple sclerosis. Libraries were prepared by immunoSEQ multiplex PCR; TCRdb keeps only in-frame clonotypes and omits some of them. The sample contains about 93,000 clones, around 91% of which appear only once. The sample consisted of peripheral blood, taken after pregnancy. Receptors originate from a female donor in good health, enrolled as a control in a pregnancy study.

The chain couples TRBV15 to TRBJ1-3; 7 bases agree with TRBD1. Germline-derived CDR1 and CDR2 are LNHNV and YYDKDF (reference sequence). CDR3 size: 15 residues. V shed 9 bases and J 7 bases; nucleotides not matched to a gene: 15. CDR3: CATSAFTGVGNTIYF. The CDR3 DNA reads TGTGCCACATCGGCATTTACAGGGGTAGGGAACACCATATATTTT.

This clone showed up just a few times. The gene calls are TRBV30 and TRBJ1-6; D not resolved. CDR1 is GTSNPN and CDR2 is SVGIG in the germline V gene (reference sequence). The CDR3 has 13 residues. Trimming left V 5 bases short and J 10 bases short, with 15 bases between. CDR3 residues: CAWSPRRESPLHF. The CDR3 nucleotides read TGTGCCTGGTCTCCGCGGAGGGAATCACCCCTCCACTTT.

This rearrangement joins TRBV29-1 to TRBJ2-7, with TRBD2 identical over 8 bases. Germline assignment: CDR1 SQVTM and CDR2 ANQGSEA. CDR3 length: 12 residues. The junction had 3 bases not matched to a gene; V was cut back by 8 bases and J by 0 bases. CDR3: CSIGTSSYEQYF. In DNA form, the CDR3 reads TGCAGCATCGGGACTAGCTCCTACGAGCAGTACTTC.

J is TRBJ1-5 and V is TRBV9; TRBD1 matches at 8 bases. The CDR3 sequence is 15 residues long. Trimming took 4 bases from V and 0 from J; bases not matched to a gene: 3. Germline values: CDR1 SGDLS, CDR2 YYNGEE. CDR3 sequence (DNA): TGTGCCAGCAGCCCGACAGGGGATAGCAATCAGCCCCAGCATTTT. Translating it yields CASSPTGDSNQPQHF.

The chain couples TRBV2 to TRBJ2-1; TRBD1 matches at 7 bases. CDR1 SNHLY and CDR2 FYNNEI come from the germline V gene. The CDR3 sequence is 14 residues long. J was trimmed by 5 bases and V by 9 bases; bases with no gene match: 10. The CDR3, as DNA: TGTGCCAGAAAAACAGGGGCGGTAGACAATGAGCAGTTCTTC. Encoded protein: CARKTGAVDNEQFF.

The chain has TRBV4-1 and TRBJ1-4; 7 bases agree with TRBD1. From germline, CDR1 is MGHRA and CDR2 YSYEKL. Trimming removed 0 bases from V and 3 bases from J; junction bases left unmatched: 7. CDR3 size: 17 residues. This CDR3 is CASSQDGPGTANEKLFF. DNA for the CDR3: TGCGCCAGCAGCCAAGATGGCCCCGGGACAGCTAATGAAAAACTGTTTTTT.

The chain carries TRBV7-2 and TRBJ2-3, with 12 positions matching TRBD2. V trimming: 5 bases; J trimming: 2 bases; junction bases outside the gene matches: 11. This CDR3 contains 18 residues. The germline gives CDR1 SGHTA, CDR2 FQGNSA. CDR3 amino acids: CASSRKTSGGFNTDTQYF. The CDR3 coding sequence is TGTGCCAGCAGCCGTAAGACTAGCGGGGGCTTTAACACAGATACGCAGTATTTT.

The rearrangement links TRBV4-1 to TRBJ1-4; TRBD1 aligns across 8 bases. V shed 2 bases and J 2 bases; nucleotides not matched to a gene: 7. The V gene's germline CDR1 is MGHRA and CDR2 YSYEKL. The CDR3 extends over 17 amino acids. The CDR3 DNA is TGCGCCAGCAGCCAATTTGACAGGGGTCAGACTAATGAAAAACTGTTTTTT. This encodes CASSQFDRGQTNEKLFF.

The chain recombines TRBV10-3 with TRBJ2-6, with 9 positions matching TRBD1. Germline V gives CDR1 ENHRY, CDR2 SYGVKD. This CDR3 spans 16 amino acids. Trimming removed 10 bases from V and 0 bases from J; junction bases left unmatched: 7. The CDR3 region has the DNA TGTGCCACCTCGGGACAGGGAGGCTCTGGGGCCAACGTCCTGACTTTC. Amino acid sequence: CATSGQGGSGANVLTF.

The chain has TRBV14 and TRBJ1-1; perhaps TRBD1 as D (6 bases). The V end lost 1 base, the J end lost 1 base, and 7 bases lay between the germline ends. This CDR3 spans 14 amino acids. The V gene's germline CDR1 is SGHDN and CDR2 FVKESK. CDR3 residues: CASSQGQANTEAFF. The CDR3 bases are TGTGCCAGCAGCCAAGGACAGGCGAACACTGAAGCTTTCTTT. The full variable domain, completed using reference TRBV14 and TRBJ1-1, is EAGVTQFPSHSVIEKGQTVTLRCDPISGHDNLYWYRRVMGKEIKFLLHFVKESKQDESGMPNNRFLAERTGGTYSTLKVQPAELEDSGVYFCASSQGQANTEAFFGQGTRLTVV.

The V call is TRBV5-8, the J call TRBJ2-5; 7 nucleotides align to TRBD1. Trimming cost V 2 bases and J 5 bases; bases outside gene matches: 6. There are 14 residues in the CDR3. CDR1 SGHTS and CDR2 YDEGEE come from the germline V gene. The CDR3 is CASSFLGGGETQYF. CDR3 DNA sequence: TGTGCCAGCAGCTTTTTAGGGGGCGGGGAGACCCAGTACTTC.

The J gene is TRBJ1-2, the V gene TRBV6-4; 10 nucleotides match TRBD1. V lost 5 bases, J lost 8 bases, and 17 bases stayed unmatched. This CDR3 spans 17 amino acids. CDR1 MRHNA and CDR2 SNTAGT come from the germline V gene. CDR3 loop: CASSLPEGAGTGAGYTF. The CDR3 DNA reads as TGTGCCAGCAGTCTCCCCGAGGGAGCCGGGACAGGGGCCGGCTACACCTTC.

This clone was seen repeatedly, ten times or more. The V gene is TRBV7-9, the J gene TRBJ1-5; D remains unclear. This CDR3 comprises 13 residues. V was cut by 2 bases and J by 5 bases, with 7 bases left in between. CDR1 SEHNR and CDR2 FQNEAQ come from the germline V gene (reference sequence). CDR3 sequence (DNA): TGTGCCAGCAGCTTAATACAGTATCAGCCCCAGCATTTT. It translates to CASSLIQYQPQHF.

The chain links TRBV4-2 to TRBJ2-2, with D perhaps TRBD1 (6 bases). The V end was cut by 1 base, the J end by 4 bases, with 16 bases between. CDR1 is LGHNA and CDR2 is YNFKEQ in the germline V gene. The CDR3 is 17 amino acids. The CDR3 spells CASSQVGASRSTGELFF. CDR3 nucleotides: TGTGCCAGCAGCCAAGTGGGGGCCAGTAGGAGCACCGGGGAGCTGTTTTTT.

The gene calls are TRBV7-2 and TRBJ2-4, with a possible D match to TRBD2 (5 bases). The V and J ends lost 5 bases and 0 bases respectively, with 20 bases between them. In germline, CDR1 is SGHTA, CDR2 FQGNSA. The CDR3 loop spans 18 amino acids. The CDR3 protein is CASSTSGLLELAKNIQYF. The CDR3 nucleotides read TGTGCCAGCAGCACTTCCGGACTCCTCGAACTAGCCAAAAACATTCAGTACTTC.

This clone was seen a handful of times. The gene calls are TRBV5-1 and TRBJ1-6; D is unresolved. Deletions cut 0 bases from V and 9 bases from J, with 13 bases between. The CDR3 is 15 amino acids. Germline V lookup: CDR1 SGHRS, CDR2 YFSETQ. The CDR3 DNA follows: TGCGCCAGCAGCTTGGCCGGGATAGGGCGTTCACCCCTCCACTTT. Translated: CASSLAGIGRSPLHF.

The rearrangement uses TRBV9 and TRBJ2-1; 10 bases fit TRBD2. Germline CDR1 is SGDLS and CDR2 is YYNGEE. The CDR3 has 16 residues. With V trimmed by 1 base and J by 7 bases, 8 bases remained unmatched. The chain's CDR3 is CASSVLASGGPNEQFF. In nucleotides, the CDR3 is TGTGCCAGCAGCGTACTGGCTAGCGGGGGTCCAAATGAGCAGTTCTTC.

The V and J genes are TRBV2 and TRBJ1-3; weak D call: TRBD1 (6 bases). CDR1 SNHLY and CDR2 FYNNEI come from the germline V gene. V was cut by 5 bases and J by 0 bases, with 17 bases left in between. CDR3 length equals 17 residues. In DNA form, the CDR3 reads TGTGCCAGCAGTCCTCCTCGACAGGTTATCTCTGGAAACACCATATATTTT. Protein: CASSPPRQVISGNTIYF.

The V and J genes are TRBV1 and TRBJ1-2. TRBV1 has pseudogene status. The CDR3 spans 14 residues. The CDR3 DNA follows: TGCACCAGCAGCCAAGATGGGGGGTTAAGTGGCTACACCTTC. Amino acids: CTSSQDGGLSGYTF.

The J gene is TRBJ1-1, the V gene TRBV4-3, with D perhaps TRBD1 (6 bases). The ends were cut back, 4 bases at V and 0 bases at J, with 15 bases in the middle. This CDR3 region has 16 residues. The V gene's germline CDR1 is LGHNA and CDR2 YSLEER. The CDR3 nucleotides read TGCGCCAGCAGCCTCATCAGTGGGGGCATGAACACTGAAGCTTTCTTT. Translation gives CASSLISGGMNTEAFF.

This chain links TRBV2 with TRBJ1-4; TRBD1 is a possible D gene (5 bases). The CDR3 has 15 residues. V was clipped by 5 bases and J by 10 bases, with 20 bases between them. Per the germline V gene, CDR1 is SNHLY and CDR2 is FYNNEI. The CDR3 reads CASSSGGLREGKLFF. CDR3 nucleotides: TGTGCCAGCAGTTCCGGGGGACTTAGAGAAGGAAAACTGTTTTTT. Full variable domain (remainder filled in from reference TRBV2 and TRBJ1-4): EPEVTQTPSHQVTQMGQEVILRCVPISNHLYFYWYRQILGQKVEFLVSFYNNEISEKSEIFDDQFSVERPDGSNFTLKIRSTKLEDSAMYFCASSSGGLREGKLFFGSGTQLSVL.

The V and J genes are TRBV7-2 and TRBJ1-2; D call uncertain. V lost 1 base and J 4 bases, leaving 13 bases between the germline ends. Germline CDR1 is SGHTA and CDR2 is FQGNSA. The CDR3 length is 15 residues. The CDR3 loop is CASSLGLERGYGYTF. CDR3 bases: TGTGCCAGCAGCTTAGGTCTGGAACGGGGCTATGGCTACACCTTC.

This sequence joins TRBV7-2 and TRBJ2-1; 11 positions agree with TRBD2. V was pared by 2 bases and J by 2 bases, with 2 bases of the junction left unmatched. From germline, CDR1 is SGHTA and CDR2 FQGNSA. This CDR3 comprises 16 residues. This CDR3 is CASSLTSGGTYNEQFF. For the CDR3, the DNA is TGTGCCAGCAGCTTAACTAGCGGGGGAACCTACAATGAGCAGTTCTTC. The whole variable domain, remainder taken from reference TRBV7-2 and TRBJ2-1, is GAGVSQSPSNKVTEKGKDVELRCDPISGHTALYWYRQSLGQGLEFLIYFQGNSAPDKSGLPSDRFSAERTGGSVSTLTIQRTQQEDSAVYLCASSLTSGGTYNEQFFGPGTRLTVL.

This clone is a singleton in its sample. V gene TRBV4-2 combines with J gene TRBJ2-6, with TRBD1 matching 9 bases. In germline, CDR1 is LGHNA, CDR2 YNFKEQ. This CDR3 comprises 19 residues. The V gene end was trimmed by 3 bases and the J gene end by 0 bases; junction bases not matched to a gene: 9. The CDR3 nucleotides are TGTGCCAGCAGCCAGGCCGACAGGGGGATTTTCTCTGGGGCCAACGTCCTGACTTTC. Protein: CASSQADRGIFSGANVLTF.

The chain couples TRBV19 to TRBJ2-6; 10 bases map to TRBD1. The CDR3 loop spans 18 amino acids. V was clipped by 6 bases and J by 0 bases; unmatched bases: 8. The germline gives CDR1 LNHDA, CDR2 SQIVND (reference sequence). In DNA form, the CDR3 reads TGTGCCAGTAGGGAAAGGGACAGGGGCCTCTCTGGGGCCAACGTCCTGACTTTC. This encodes CASRERDRGLSGANVLTF.